This T cell receptor beta chain is drawn from a study of beta chain features in type 1 diabetes. Study-wide findings and caveats: In every one of the four CD4+ subsets, TCRB CDR3s were moderately but significantly shorter in Type 1 diabetes patients. More deletions and fewer insertions at VDJ junctions were seen in type 1 diabetes patients. Sampled from patients, naive, central memory and Treg TCRB repertoires appeared more similar than those sampled from healthy donors.

Every bit of the isolated RNA underwent reverse transcription, so sequencing read expressed TCRB transcripts. Profiling relied on immunoSEQ multiplex PCR, and the TCRdb table lists in-frame clones only, not all of them. This table has roughly 450,000 clones, roughly an eighth appearing once. In this sample, this clone turned up a few times. The target antigen is unknown. V lost 5 bases and J lost 1; bases outside the gene matches: 10. CDR1 is MNHEY and CDR2 is SMNVEV in the germline V gene (reference sequence). CDR3 size: 17 residues. The sequence came from a woman in her late teens or twenties in good health. The sample comprised naive CD4+ T cells from blood. V usage is TRBV27 and J usage is TRBJ1-5; 8 nucleotides line up with TRBD1. The chain's CDR3 is CASSPWATGESNQPQHF. CDR3 sequence (DNA): TGTGCCAGCAGTCCGTGGGCGACAGGGGAAAGCAATCAGCCCCAGCATTTT.